The TCR beta chain described here comes from a study of blood T cells in healthy people across ages. Findings and limits, study-wide: Whereas aged donors had fewer naive CD4+ cells, long-lived donors had more of them and higher diversity. Age showed a roughly linear inverse relationship with TCR beta diversity per million T cells. What prevented conclusive comparison of naive and antigen-experienced cells was that PBMCs were unsorted.

A J-beta primer mix and a sample-barcoded 5' primer were used in a second PCR of about 7 to 12 cycles. A minimum of 2.5 million CDR3-containing paired-end reads was obtained for each sample. TCRdb independently ran MiXCR on the 5' RACE reads; one entry per CDR3 protein. The sample includes some 780,000 distinct CDR3 sequences, 56% of them seen just once. CDR1 and CDR2 from the germline V gene are LGHDT and YNNKEL (reference sequence). With V trimmed by 2 bases and J by 7 bases, 14 bases remained unmatched. The CDR3 is made up of 16 amino acids. Details on this clonotype: What it binds is not known.

The chain joins TRBV3-1 to TRBJ2-7, with 7 nucleotides matching TRBD1. Sequencing was performed on blood. The TCR sequence derives from a man aged 40-55 years in good health. As DNA, the CDR3 is TGTGCCAGCAGCCAACCAGGACAGGAAAACCGCAATGAGCAGTACTTC. Translation: CASSQPGQENRNEQYF.